Listed below are T cell receptor beta chains from one sample, sequenced in a study of OX40 agonist ivuxolimab in advanced cancers. Clones were sequenced by immunoSEQ multiplex PCR, and TCRdb holds only the in-frame ones, with some missing. The sample consists of some 45,000 clones, around 83% of them appearing once. The material was CD4+ or CD8+ T cells sorted from blood, obtained in a trial of the OX40 agonist ivuxolimab. These receptors were collected from an adult with an advanced solid tumor such as melanoma, head and neck, liver or kidney cancer. Both conserved end residues are part of each CDR3. A row's size may be missing; if present it is once, few, many or a size class.

NA,TRBV7-6,TRBJ2-1,CASSWGGQRGDNEQFF
NA,TRBV28,TRBJ2-7,CASISDRGIYEQYF
NA,TRBV11-2,TRBJ2-5,CASSSRETQYF
NA,TRBV5-4,TRBJ1-1,CASSQTENTEAFF
NA,TRBV11-2,TRBJ2-1,CASSRTGTSPLEQFF
NA,TRBV28,TRBJ2-5,CASSFGRGPPGTQYF
NA,TRBV19,TRBJ2-3,CASSLLPPGGYTDTQYF
NA,TRBV9,TRBJ1-3,CASRDGSGNTIYF
NA,TRBV6-1,TRBJ2-2,CASSPGPTTTGELFF
few,TRBV28,TRBJ1-5,CASSSGHSSNQPQHF
NA,TRBV2,TRBJ1-2,CASSEGQGSNYGYTF
once,TRBV7-2,TRBJ1-2,CASSLHRANYGYTF
NA,TRBV28,TRBJ1-5,CASSSTLGQPQHF
NA,TRBV28,TRBJ2-5,CASSSPPGIELETQYF
NA,TRBV7-6,TRBJ2-1,CASSPRTSGGYDEQFF
NA,TRBV28,TRBJ1-5,CASSFEEYSNQPQHF
NA,TRBV11-2,TRBJ2-3,CASSSHRGPDTQYF
NA,TRBV6-5,TRBJ2-7,CASSLIGDEQYF
NA,TRBV27,TRBJ1-1,CASSLSAANTEAFF
many,TRBV28,TRBJ2-5,CASSLWGNQETQYF
NA,TRBV2,TRBJ2-7,CASIYRPGLAGIEQYF
NA,TRBV6-6,TRBJ2-1,CASSYSGTGGNEQFF